What follows is one TCR beta chain and its context. This sample was included in a study of shared clonotypes between healthy human individuals. Produced via immunoSEQ multiplex PCR; TCRdb's table is partial and in-frame only. The sample holds 730,000 or so clones; approximately 75% are singletons and the top ten take 1.5% to 2%. Germline loops: CDR1 MRHNA, CDR2 SNTAGT. The CDR3 consists of 11 residues. Trimming shortened V by 7 bases and J by 7 bases, and 10 bases separated the two germline ends. This sequence joins TRBV6-4 and TRBJ1-1; D not resolved. Sequenced material: memory CD4+ T cells sorted from blood. The sample's subset: CD45RA-negative fraction. The TCR originated in a woman aged 30 to 39 in good health. The CDR3 nucleotides read TGTGCCAGCACCGTAGTGGGTGAAGCTTTCTTT. Encoded protein: CASTVVGEAFF.